These T cell receptor beta chains were read from a single sample in a study of Graves' ophthalmopathy and Graves' hyperthyroidism. Using its own MiXCR run on the multiplex PCR reads, TCRdb lists one record per CDR3 protein. The repertoire holds 740,000 or so distinct CDR3 sequences, with roughly 41% as singletons. The sequenced material came from peripheral blood. The receptors were gathered from an adult man with Graves' ophthalmopathy. Both conserved end residues are part of each CDR3. Each record gives: clone size, D gene, V gene, J gene, CDR3 DNA, CDR3 protein. The D gene is left open where the match is weak. Only part of the rows carry a size: once, few, many, or a class if the clone is expanded.

size: NA
D: NA
V: TRBV10-3
J: TRBJ1-1
DNA: TGTGCCATAGGGGAACTGCTACAGGGTGAAGGAGCTTTCTTT
CDR3: CAIGELLQGEGAFF

size: many
D: NA
V: TRBV7-2
J: TRBJ2-7
DNA: TGTGCCAGCAGCCCGGACGTATGGGACCTCGAGCAGTACTTC
CDR3: CASSPDVWDLEQYF

size: few
D: TRBD1
V: TRBV6-5
J: TRBJ2-5
DNA: TGTGCCAGCAGCGAAAGGGGGACAGACGAAGAGACCCAGTACTTC
CDR3: CASSERGTDEETQYF

size: NA
D: NA
V: TRBV12-3/TRBV12-4
J: TRBJ2-5
DNA: TGTGCCAGCAGTTATCGGATGGGGGAGACCCAGTACTTC
CDR3: CASSYRMGETQYF

size: NA
D: TRBD1
V: TRBV19
J: TRBJ1-2
DNA: TGTGCCAGTAGTATTGGGACAGCTTCCTATGGCTACACCTTC
CDR3: CASSIGTASYGYTF

size: few
D: NA
V: TRBV11-1
J: TRBJ2-7
DNA: TGTGCCAGCAGCGAAAGGACCGGACTCACCGCCGAGCAGTACTTC
CDR3: CASSERTGLTAEQYF

size: many
D: NA
V: TRBV29-1
J: TRBJ1-1
DNA: TGCAGCGCGACCTATGGGAACACTGAAGCTTTCTTT
CDR3: CSATYGNTEAFF

size: few
D: TRBD1
V: TRBV10-3
J: TRBJ1-1
DNA: TGTGCCAGCAGTTCGCAGGGGGCACGGAACACTGAAGCTTTCTTT
CDR3: CASSSQGARNTEAFF

size: NA
D: NA
V: TRBV29-1
J: TRBJ2-7
DNA: TGCAGCGTTGCCCCCTACGAGCAGTACTTC
CDR3: CSVAPYEQYF

size: NA
D: NA
V: TRBV5-4
J: TRBJ1-2
DNA: TGTGCCAGCAGCTTTCCCGGCCAGGCGCAACGTGGCTACACCTTC
CDR3: CASSFPGQAQRGYTF

size: NA
D: TRBD1
V: TRBV7-9
J: TRBJ1-1
DNA: TGTGCCAGCAGCCGAACAGGGGGCGCAAACACTGAAGCTTTCTTT
CDR3: CASSRTGGANTEAFF

size: few
D: NA
V: TRBV5-6
J: TRBJ2-7
DNA: TGTGCCAGCAGCCAGCCCAACTACGAGCAGTACTTC
CDR3: CASSQPNYEQYF

size: few
D: TRBD1
V: TRBV19
J: TRBJ1-1
DNA: TGTGCCAGTATCGCCCGGACAGGGTTGAACACTGAAGCTTTCTTT
CDR3: CASIARTGLNTEAFF

size: few
D: NA
V: TRBV7-2
J: TRBJ1-3
DNA: TGTGCCAGCAGAGAAACACCCGGGACACTCGACACCATATATTTT
CDR3: CASRETPGTLDTIYF

size: many
D: NA
V: TRBV19
J: TRBJ1-5
DNA: TGTGCCAGTTCACAGGGCGGCGATCAGCCCCAGCATTTT
CDR3: CASSQGGDQPQHF

size: NA
D: TRBD1
V: TRBV5-1
J: TRBJ2-5
DNA: TGCGCCAGCAGCCCGGGACAGGCCTACGAAGAGACCCAGTACTTC
CDR3: CASSPGQAYEETQYF

size: NA
D: TRBD2
V: TRBV6-5
J: TRBJ2-7
DNA: TGTGCCAGCAGTTCCGTCGGGAAAGGACTAGCGGGAGAGGCCCAGTACTTC
CDR3: CASSSVGKGLAGEAQYF

size: NA
D: NA
V: TRBV7-9
J: TRBJ1-1
DNA: TGTGCCAGCAGCTTATCGCAGGGGTACGGGAACACTGAAGCTTTCTTT
CDR3: CASSLSQGYGNTEAFF

size: NA
D: NA
V: TRBV7-9
J: TRBJ2-6
DNA: TGTGCCAGCAGCCCACTACCGTGGGTCAACGTCCTGACTTTC
CDR3: CASSPLPWVNVLTF

size: NA
D: NA
V: TRBV29-1
J: TRBJ2-7
DNA: TGCAGTGCCAGTCGTCCGGGGGCTGGCTACGAGCAGTACTTC
CDR3: CSASRPGAGYEQYF

size: many
D: NA
V: TRBV7-9
J: TRBJ1-2
DNA: TGTGCCAGCAGCTACAATCAGGGCGGGTATGGCTACACCTTC
CDR3: CASSYNQGGYGYTF

size: NA
D: NA
V: TRBV24-1
J: TRBJ1-5
DNA: TGTGCCAGCAGTCCCGCTTGGGGTGGGGATCAGCCCCAGCATTTT
CDR3: CASSPAWGGDQPQHF

size: NA
D: NA
V: TRBV29-1
J: TRBJ1-4
DNA: TGCAGTGCTACCCCCCAGAAGGGGGAAAAACTGTTTTTT
CDR3: CSATPQKGEKLFF

size: NA
D: NA
V: TRBV19
J: TRBJ2-3
DNA: TGTGCCAGTAGTATCGGACAAGGGGGAGATACGCAGTATTTT
CDR3: CASSIGQGGDTQYF

size: many
D: NA
V: TRBV29-1
J: TRBJ1-4
DNA: TGCAGCGGATCCAAGGGAAATGAAAAACTGTTTTTT
CDR3: CSGSKGNEKLFF

size: NA
D: TRBD2
V: TRBV29-1
J: TRBJ2-1
DNA: TGCAGCGTAAGCGGGATCTACAATGAGCAGTTCTTC
CDR3: CSVSGIYNEQFF

size: NA
D: TRBD2
V: TRBV7-9
J: TRBJ2-5
DNA: TGTGCCAGCAGCCCTGCGGGAGGCGGACAAGAAGAGGCCCAGTACTTC
CDR3: CASSPAGGGQEEAQYF

size: NA
D: NA
V: TRBV20-1
J: TRBJ2-7
DNA: TGCAGTGCTCTCCCCCTGAACAGGGACTACGAGCAGTACTTC
CDR3: CSALPLNRDYEQYF

size: NA
D: TRBD1
V: TRBV19
J: TRBJ2-5
DNA: TGTGCCAGTTCCAGGGGGCGCGAAACGATCGGGACCCAGTACTTC
CDR3: CASSRGRETIGTQYF

size: NA
D: NA
V: TRBV6-5
J: TRBJ2-7
DNA: TGTGCCAGCAGTTACTCGTGGGGACAAATATACGAGCAGTACTTC
CDR3: CASSYSWGQIYEQYF

size: few
D: NA
V: TRBV14
J: TRBJ2-5
DNA: TGTGCCAGCAGCCAAATGACAGATTTTGCGGAGACCCAGTACTTC
CDR3: CASSQMTDFAETQYF

size: NA
D: TRBD1
V: TRBV5-4
J: TRBJ1-4
DNA: TGTGCCAGCAGCGGGGGAGGACAGGGGATGAGTGAAAAACTGTTTTTT
CDR3: CASSGGGQGMSEKLFF

size: NA
D: NA
V: TRBV20-1
J: TRBJ1-4
DNA: TGCAATGCTAGATATTCTAATGAAAAACTGTTTTTT
CDR3: CNARYSNEKLFF

size: NA
D: NA
V: TRBV29-1
J: TRBJ2-2
DNA: TGCAGCAGTGATAGTGCCGGGGAGCTGTTTTTT
CDR3: CSSDSAGELFF

size: NA
D: NA
V: TRBV9
J: TRBJ2-6
DNA: TGTGCCAGCAGCGCCGGGAGGGCCAACGTCCTGACTTTC
CDR3: CASSAGRANVLTF

size: NA
D: NA
V: TRBV28
J: TRBJ2-7
DNA: TGTGCCAGCACGACTTCCTACGAGCAGTACTTC
CDR3: CASTTSYEQYF

size: many
D: NA
V: TRBV19
J: TRBJ1-5
DNA: TGTGCCAGTAGTATGGGGGGTGTGCAGCCCCAGCATTTT
CDR3: CASSMGGVQPQHF

size: many
D: NA
V: TRBV20-1
J: TRBJ1-6
DNA: TGCAGTGCTAGAGAGTTTTTGGGGGCCCTCCACTTT
CDR3: CSAREFLGALHF

size: NA
D: NA
V: TRBV25-1
J: TRBJ1-6
DNA: TGTGCCAGCAGTTTATCGTTTGTATGGCAGGGAGATTCACCCCTCCACTTT
CDR3: CASSLSFVWQGDSPLHF

size: many
D: NA
V: TRBV15
J: TRBJ1-5
DNA: TGTGCCACCAGCAGAGATAGGGGTAGCAATCAGCCCCAGCATTTT
CDR3: CATSRDRGSNQPQHF

size: NA
D: NA
V: TRBV6-1
J: TRBJ2-5
DNA: TGTGCCAGCAGTGCCGAAACAGGGGAGACCCAGTACTTC
CDR3: CASSAETGETQYF

size: few
D: TRBD2
V: TRBV11-2
J: TRBJ2-5
DNA: TGTGCCAGCAGCCCTGGGACTAGCGGGAGCGTAAAGACCCAGTACTTC
CDR3: CASSPGTSGSVKTQYF

size: NA
D: TRBD2
V: TRBV11-3
J: TRBJ2-7
DNA: TGTGCCAGCAGCTTGACTAGCCCCCCTTACGAGCAGTACTTC
CDR3: CASSLTSPPYEQYF

size: many
D: NA
V: TRBV7-2
J: TRBJ1-2
DNA: TGTGCCAGCAGCTTGGGTGGAATGTATGGCTACACCTTC
CDR3: CASSLGGMYGYTF

size: NA
D: NA
V: TRBV24-1
J: TRBJ1-5
DNA: TGTGCCAGCAGAGACGGGGCGCCGAGCAATCAGCCCCAGCATTTT
CDR3: CASRDGAPSNQPQHF

size: NA
D: NA
V: TRBV20-1
J: TRBJ2-7
DNA: TGCAGTGCCCCCGACAGGAGGGGGTCCTACGAGCAGTACTTC
CDR3: CSAPDRRGSYEQYF

size: NA
D: TRBD1
V: TRBV24-1
J: TRBJ2-7
DNA: TGTGCCACCAGTGACTACAGGGGACATCCCTACGAGCAGTGCTTC
CDR3: CATSDYRGHPYEQCF

size: many
D: TRBD2
V: TRBV29-1
J: TRBJ2-7
DNA: TGCAGCGTTGAACCTCCTGGGAGGGCCATTAAGTCCCACGAGCAGTACTTC
CDR3: CSVEPPGRAIKSHEQYF

size: NA
D: TRBD1
V: TRBV7-9
J: TRBJ2-5
DNA: TGTGCCAGCAGCACCAACCTTCGGACAGGGTCGGGGGAGACCCAGTACTTC
CDR3: CASSTNLRTGSGETQYF

size: few
D: TRBD1
V: TRBV6-6
J: TRBJ1-5
DNA: TGTGCCAGCAGTATCCCGGGACAGGCAAATCAGCCCCAGCATTTT
CDR3: CASSIPGQANQPQHF

size: few
D: NA
V: TRBV20-1
J: TRBJ2-7
DNA: TGCAGTGCTAGGAAGGACAGCTACGAGCAGTACTTC
CDR3: CSARKDSYEQYF

size: few
D: NA
V: TRBV7-2
J: TRBJ2-2
DNA: TGTGCCAGCAGTTACTCAGGCAGGGAGAACACCGGGGAGCTGTTTTTT
CDR3: CASSYSGRENTGELFF

size: many
D: NA
V: TRBV29-1
J: TRBJ2-7
DNA: TGCAGCGTTGGCACAAGGGATATGAGCGAGCAGTACTTC
CDR3: CSVGTRDMSEQYF

size: NA
D: NA
V: TRBV10-3
J: TRBJ1-2
DNA: TGTGCCATCAGCCTCAGGGGAAGTGGGAACTATGGCTACACCTTC
CDR3: CAISLRGSGNYGYTF

size: few
D: TRBD1
V: TRBV20-1
J: TRBJ2-5
DNA: TGCAGTGCTAGCGGGTGGGACAGAGGCCGAGGAGAAGAGACCCAGTACTTC
CDR3: CSASGWDRGRGEETQYF

size: many
D: NA
V: TRBV12-3/TRBV12-4
J: TRBJ2-5
DNA: TGTGCCAGCAGTTTCTATGAACAAGAGACCCAGTACTTC
CDR3: CASSFYEQETQYF

size: few
D: TRBD2
V: TRBV11-2
J: TRBJ2-7
DNA: TGTGCCAGCAGCCCGGGGGACTACCCCTACGAGCAGTACTTC
CDR3: CASSPGDYPYEQYF